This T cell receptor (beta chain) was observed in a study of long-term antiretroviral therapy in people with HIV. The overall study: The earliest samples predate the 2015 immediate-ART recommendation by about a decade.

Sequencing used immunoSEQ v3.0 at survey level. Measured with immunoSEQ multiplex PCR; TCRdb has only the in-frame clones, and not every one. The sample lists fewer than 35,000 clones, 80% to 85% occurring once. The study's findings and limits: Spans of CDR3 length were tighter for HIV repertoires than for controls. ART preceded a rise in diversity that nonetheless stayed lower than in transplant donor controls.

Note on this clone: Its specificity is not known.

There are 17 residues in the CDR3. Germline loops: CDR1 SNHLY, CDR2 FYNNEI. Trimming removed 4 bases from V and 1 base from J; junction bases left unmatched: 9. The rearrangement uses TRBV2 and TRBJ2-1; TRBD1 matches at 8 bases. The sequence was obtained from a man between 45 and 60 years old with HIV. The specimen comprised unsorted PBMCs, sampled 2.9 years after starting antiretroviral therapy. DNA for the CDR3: TGTGCCAGCAGTGTAGAGGTCCAGGGGGCTTCCTACAATGAGCAGTTCTTC. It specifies CASSVEVQGASYNEQFF.